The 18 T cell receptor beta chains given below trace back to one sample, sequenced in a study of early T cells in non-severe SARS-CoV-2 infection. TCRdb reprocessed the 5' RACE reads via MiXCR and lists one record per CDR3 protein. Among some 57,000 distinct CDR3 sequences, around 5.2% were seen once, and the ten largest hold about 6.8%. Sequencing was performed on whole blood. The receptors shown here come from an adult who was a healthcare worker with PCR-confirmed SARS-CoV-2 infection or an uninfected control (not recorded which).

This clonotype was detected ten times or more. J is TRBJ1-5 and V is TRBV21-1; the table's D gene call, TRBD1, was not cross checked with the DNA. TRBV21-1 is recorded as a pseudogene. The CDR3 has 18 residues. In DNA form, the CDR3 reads TGTGCCAGCAGCAAAGCTCAGAGTACAGGGGGCGGAGATCAGCCCCAGCATTTT. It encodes CASSKAQSTGGGDQPQHF.

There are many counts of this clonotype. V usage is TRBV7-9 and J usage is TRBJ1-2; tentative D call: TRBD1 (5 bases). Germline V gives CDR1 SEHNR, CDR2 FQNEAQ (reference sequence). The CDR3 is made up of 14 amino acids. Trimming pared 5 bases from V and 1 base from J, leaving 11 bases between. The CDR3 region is CASSRGIDNYGYTF. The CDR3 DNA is TGTGCCAGCAGCCGGGGGATTGATAACTATGGCTACACCTTC.

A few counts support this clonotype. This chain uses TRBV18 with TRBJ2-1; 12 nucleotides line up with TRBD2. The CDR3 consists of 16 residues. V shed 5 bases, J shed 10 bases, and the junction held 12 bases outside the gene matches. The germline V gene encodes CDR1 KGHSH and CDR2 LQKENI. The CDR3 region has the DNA TGTGCCAGCTCAGCGACTAGCGGGAGTGTTTTTAGGGAGCAGTTCTTC. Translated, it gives CASSATSGSVFREQFF.

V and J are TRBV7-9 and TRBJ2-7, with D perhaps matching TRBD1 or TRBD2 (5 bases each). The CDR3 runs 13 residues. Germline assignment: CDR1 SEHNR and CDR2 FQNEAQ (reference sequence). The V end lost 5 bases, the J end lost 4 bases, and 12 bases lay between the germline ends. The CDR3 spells CASSQGTGYEQYF. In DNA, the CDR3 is TGTGCCAGCAGCCAAGGGACGGGTTACGAGCAGTACTTC.

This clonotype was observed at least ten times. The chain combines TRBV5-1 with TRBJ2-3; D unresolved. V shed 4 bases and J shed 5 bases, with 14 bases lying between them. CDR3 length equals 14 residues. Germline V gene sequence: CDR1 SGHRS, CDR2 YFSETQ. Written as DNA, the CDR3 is TGCGCCAGCAGCGCCCCCGATGGGGTAGATACGCAGTATTTT. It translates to CASSAPDGVDTQYF.

CDR3 protein: CASSLGTQRELFF. DNA for the CDR3: TGTGCCAGCAGCTTAGGGACCCAAAGGGAACTGTTTTTT. The chain recombines TRBV7-2 with TRBJ1-4; D uncertain. Trimming shortened V by 1 base and J by 12 bases, and 12 bases separated the two germline ends. The CDR3 spans 13 residues. Germline CDR1 and CDR2: SGHTA and FQGNSA.

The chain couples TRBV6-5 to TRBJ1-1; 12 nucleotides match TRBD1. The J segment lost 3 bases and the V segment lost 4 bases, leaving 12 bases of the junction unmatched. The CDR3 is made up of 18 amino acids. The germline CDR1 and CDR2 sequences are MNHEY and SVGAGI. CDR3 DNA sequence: TGTGCCAGCAGTTTCACCGGGACAGGGGGCGAAATTTACACTGAAGCTTTCTTT. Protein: CASSFTGTGGEIYTEAFF.

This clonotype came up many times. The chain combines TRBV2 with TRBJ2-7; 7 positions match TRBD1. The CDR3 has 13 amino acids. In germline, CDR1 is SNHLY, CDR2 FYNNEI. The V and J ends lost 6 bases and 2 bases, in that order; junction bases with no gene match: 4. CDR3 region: CASRPTGTYEQYF. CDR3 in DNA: TGTGCCAGCAGACCGACAGGGACCTACGAGCAGTACTTC.

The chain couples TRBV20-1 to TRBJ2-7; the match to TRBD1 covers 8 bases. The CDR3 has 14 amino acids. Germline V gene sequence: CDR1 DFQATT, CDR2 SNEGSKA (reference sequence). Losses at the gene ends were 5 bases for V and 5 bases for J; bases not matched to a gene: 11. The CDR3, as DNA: TGCAGTGCTGACAGACGGACAGGGAGGAACGAGCAGTACTTC. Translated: CSADRRTGRNEQYF.

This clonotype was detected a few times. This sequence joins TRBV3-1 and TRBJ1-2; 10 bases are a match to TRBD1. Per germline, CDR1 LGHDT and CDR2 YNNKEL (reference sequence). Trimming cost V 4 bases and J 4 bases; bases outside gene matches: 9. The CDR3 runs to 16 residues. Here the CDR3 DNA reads TGTGCCAGCAGCCTCATCCCGACAGGGGGCAGCTATGGCTACACCTTC. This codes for CASSLIPTGGSYGYTF.

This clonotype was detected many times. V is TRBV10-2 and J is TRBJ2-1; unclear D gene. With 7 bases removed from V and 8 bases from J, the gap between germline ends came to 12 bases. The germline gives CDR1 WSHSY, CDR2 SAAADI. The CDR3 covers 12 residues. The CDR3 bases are TGCGCCAGCAAAGCCGGTCTCGATGAGCAGTTCTTC. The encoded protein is CASKAGLDEQFF.

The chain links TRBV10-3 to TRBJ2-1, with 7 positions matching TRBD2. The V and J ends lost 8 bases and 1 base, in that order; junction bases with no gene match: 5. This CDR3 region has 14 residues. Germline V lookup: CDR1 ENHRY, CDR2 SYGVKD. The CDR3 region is CAIGGGGSYNEQFF. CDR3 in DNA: TGTGCCATCGGAGGCGGGGGTTCCTACAATGAGCAGTTCTTC.

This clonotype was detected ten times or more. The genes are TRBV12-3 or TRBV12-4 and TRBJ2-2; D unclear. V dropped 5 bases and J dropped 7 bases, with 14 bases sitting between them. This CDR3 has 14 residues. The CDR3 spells CASSPRVAGGELFF. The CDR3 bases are TGTGCCAGCAGTCCCCGGGTAGCTGGCGGGGAGCTGTTTTTT.

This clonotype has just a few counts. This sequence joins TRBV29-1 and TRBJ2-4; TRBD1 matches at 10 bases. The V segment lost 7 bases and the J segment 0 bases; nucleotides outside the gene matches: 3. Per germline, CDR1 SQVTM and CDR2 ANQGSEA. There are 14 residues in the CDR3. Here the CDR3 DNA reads TGCAGCGCACGGGACAGGGGAGCCAAAAACATTCAGTACTTC. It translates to CSARDRGAKNIQYF.

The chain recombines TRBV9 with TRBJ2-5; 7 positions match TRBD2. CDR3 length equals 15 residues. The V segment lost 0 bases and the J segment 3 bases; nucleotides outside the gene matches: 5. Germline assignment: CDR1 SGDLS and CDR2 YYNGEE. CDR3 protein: CASSVVGTTKETQYF. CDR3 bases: TGTGCCAGCAGCGTAGTCGGGACTACGAAAGAGACCCAGTACTTC. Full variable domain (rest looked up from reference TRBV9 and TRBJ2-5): DSGVTQTPKHLITATGQRVTLRCSPRSGDLSVYWYQQSLDQGLQFLIQYYNGEERAKGNILERFSAQQFPDLHSELNLSSLELGDSALYFCASSVVGTTKETQYFGPGTRLLVL.

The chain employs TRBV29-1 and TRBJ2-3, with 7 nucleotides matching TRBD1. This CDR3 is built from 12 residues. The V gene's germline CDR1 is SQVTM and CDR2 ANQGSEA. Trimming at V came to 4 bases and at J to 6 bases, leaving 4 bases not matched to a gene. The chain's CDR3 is CSVVRDSDTQYF. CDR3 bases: TGCAGCGTTGTAAGGGACAGCGATACGCAGTATTTT.

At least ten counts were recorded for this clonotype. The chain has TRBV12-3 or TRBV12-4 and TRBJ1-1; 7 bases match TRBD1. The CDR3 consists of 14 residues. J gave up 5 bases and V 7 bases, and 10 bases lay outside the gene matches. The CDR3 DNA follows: TGTGCCAGCAATGTCCTCAGGGGGGGGACTGAAGCTTTCTTT. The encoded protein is CASNVLRGGTEAFF.

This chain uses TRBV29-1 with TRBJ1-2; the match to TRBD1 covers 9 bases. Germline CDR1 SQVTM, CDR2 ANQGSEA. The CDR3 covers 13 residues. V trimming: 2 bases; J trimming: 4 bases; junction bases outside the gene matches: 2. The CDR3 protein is CSVESGQGYGYTF. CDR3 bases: TGCAGCGTTGAATCGGGACAGGGCTATGGCTACACCTTC.